The present T cell receptor beta chain was sequenced within a study of control samples from healthy donors and cancer patients (dated by TCRdb to about 2020). From the cysteine through the phenylalanine, the CDR3 covers 16 amino acids. Only CDR3 DNA is held: 48 bases, read in frame from base 1. Based on the germline V gene, the CDR1 and CDR2 sequences are MNHNS and SASEGT. V and J are truncated by 4 bases and 0 bases respectively, leaving an intervening sequence of 16 bases. Libraries were built with the immunoSEQ multiplex PCR assay. This immuneACCESS table, as held by TCRdb, lists in-frame sequences with V and J called but not all clones. Of the missing ones, under half trace to an unresolved V gene in checked studies; the others have no known cause. In this sample the table shows 130,000 or so clones, roughly nine tenths of which occur a single time. Of the sample, 6% to 9% falls within the top ten clones.

A remark on this clone: This receptor's antigen is unknown. The input lacks base qualities; no much larger clone sits a single base away.

Recombination joined TRBV6-1 with TRBJ2-7; the D gene remains uncertain. The specimen sequenced was blood. The origin of this receptor is a young man in good health. The encoded CDR3 is CASSVQPGSFSYEQYF. At the DNA level, the sequence is TGTGCCAGCAGTGTGCAACCGGGCTCCTTCTCCTACGAGCAGTACTTC.